The 10 T cell receptor beta chains in this list originate from one sample, sequenced in a study of blood T cell repertoires in COVID-19. Assay: immunoSEQ multiplex PCR; the TCRdb copy retains only in-frame clones and omits some. The table has fewer than 350,000 clones, approximately 90% seen once. The sequenced material came from PBMCs or T cells enriched from blood (not recorded which). Source of these receptors: a man aged 35-49 years who had been exposed to COVID-19.

The gene calls are TRBV19 and TRBJ1-5; D possibly corresponds to TRBD1 (6 bases). The CDR3 has 15 amino acids. Trimming cost V 4 bases and J 1 base, with 11 bases left between them. Germline CDR1 and CDR2: LNHDA and SQIVND (reference sequence). The CDR3 nucleotides are TGTGCCAGTAGTACCATCGACAGGAGCAATCAGCCCCAGCATTTT. Amino acid sequence: CASSTIDRSNQPQHF.

The V call is TRBV15, the J call TRBJ1-2, with 10 bases matching TRBD1. The germline V gene has CDR1 LNHNV and CDR2 YYDKDF (reference sequence). The CDR3 contains 15 residues. Trimming cost V 2 bases and J 2 bases; bases outside gene matches: 2. The CDR3 spells CATSRTTGGNYGYTF. Here the CDR3 DNA reads TGTGCCACCAGCAGAACGACAGGGGGCAACTATGGCTACACCTTC.

The CDR3 DNA follows: TGTGCCAGCAGCTCCAGGGGAGTCGAGACCCAGTACTTC. Protein product: CASSSRGVETQYF. The J gene is TRBJ2-5, the V gene TRBV5-4; D is possibly TRBD1 (6 bases). CDR1 and CDR2 from the germline V gene are SGHNT and YYREEE (reference sequence). V was cut by 3 bases and J by 5 bases, with 11 bases left in between. The CDR3 covers 13 residues.

V and J are TRBV6-5 and TRBJ2-5; possibly TRBD1 for D (6 bases). Germline V lookup: CDR1 MNHEY, CDR2 SVGAGI. This CDR3 is built from 15 residues. The V and J ends lost 6 bases and 4 bases respectively, with 18 bases between them. In nucleotides, the CDR3 is TGTGCCAGCAGGGAGACGACAGGTGTAGGAGAGACCCAGTACTTC. This translates into CASRETTGVGETQYF.

This chain links TRBV29-1 with TRBJ2-7; 7 nucleotides agree with TRBD2. V trimming: 4 bases; J trimming: 3 bases; junction bases outside the gene matches: 3. The CDR3 contains 12 residues. Germline lookup yields CDR1 SQVTM and CDR2 ANQGSEA. The CDR3 DNA sequence: TGCAGCGTTGCTCCTAGCGGCTACGAGCAGTACTTC. As protein: CSVAPSGYEQYF.

This clone was recorded once. The chain combines TRBV7-9 with TRBJ2-5; no clear D gene. CDR3 size: 12 residues. The germline V gene has CDR1 SEHNR and CDR2 FQNEAQ (reference sequence). Between the trimmed V and J ends, which lost 5 bases and 4 bases, there was a span of 8 bases. The CDR3 DNA is TGTGCCAGCAGCCTTCCCCCAGAGACCCAGTACTTC. Amino acids: CASSLPPETQYF.

This rearrangement joins TRBV7-8 to TRBJ1-6; unclear D gene. Per germline, CDR1 SGHVS and CDR2 FQNEAQ. CDR3 size: 16 residues. The V end was cut by 5 bases, the J end by 0 bases, with 11 bases between. DNA for the CDR3: TGTGCCAGCAGCCTACTTGGGAGCTCCTATAATTCACCCCTCCACTTT. This encodes CASSLLGSSYNSPLHF.

For this clone: Mismatch with germline at one junction end may stem from a read error. The CDR3 DNA follows: TGTGCCAGCAGCTTAGGGGGGACTAGCGGGAGCACTGTCTTC. It encodes CASSLGGTSGSTVF. The gene calls are TRBV7-8 and TRBJ2-7; 14 bases are a match to TRBD2. The CDR3 runs 14 residues. Germline V lookup: CDR1 SGHVS, CDR2 FQNEAQ.

The chain employs TRBV28 and TRBJ2-1, with D possibly TRBD2 on 6 matching bases. CDR3 length: 13 amino acids. V was clipped by 10 bases and J by 16 bases, with 26 bases between them. In germline, CDR1 is MDHEN, CDR2 SYDVKM. The CDR3 nucleotides are TGTGCCACATCCTCAGGAGGGAGGAATAGCCAATTCTTC. It encodes CATSSGGRNSQFF.

The chain employs TRBV5-1 and TRBJ1-1; no firm D call. The V gene's germline CDR1 is SGHRS and CDR2 YFSETQ. The CDR3 contains 13 residues. The V end lost 6 bases, the J end lost 1 base, and 10 bases lay between the germline ends. The CDR3 reads CASNLQENTEAFF. CDR3 DNA: TGCGCCAGCAATCTCCAGGAGAACACTGAAGCTTTCTTT.